Below are 30 T cell receptor beta chains sequenced from a single sample in a study of T cells in Graves' hyperthyroidism and ophthalmopathy. Amplification yielded TCR beta CDR3 regions, with RNA transcripts as the source. First-round RT-PCR of the TCR CDR3 relied on the HTBI primer set. TCRdb analysed the multiplex PCR reads with MiXCR anew, one entry per CDR3 protein. The sample lists approximately 640,000 distinct CDR3 sequences; about a sixth were seen once. Sequencing input: blood. The receptors stem from a woman under 40 with Graves' hyperthyroidism.

This clonotype was detected ten times or more. CDR3 DNA: TGCGCCAGCAGCTACCAGGGGGCCGTCGCAACTAATGAAAAACTGTTTTTT. Encoded protein: CASSYQGAVATNEKLFF. This chain links TRBV5-1 with TRBJ1-4; 8 nucleotides line up with TRBD1. The CDR3 sequence is 17 residues long. In germline, CDR1 is SGHRS, CDR2 YFSETQ. V gave up 3 bases and J gave up 0 bases; unmatched junction bases: 7.

The table lists this clonotype with a few counts. V and J are TRBV29-1 and TRBJ2-1; TRBD2 agrees at 11 bases. Germline V gives CDR1 SQVTM, CDR2 ANQGSEA. The CDR3 is made up of 14 amino acids. Unmatched junction bases numbered 8, after V lost 4 bases and J lost 9 bases. CDR3 protein: CSVVWFSGGGEQFF. The CDR3 DNA sequence: TGCAGCGTTGTTTGGTTTAGCGGGGGGGGTGAGCAGTTCTTC.

The V and J genes are TRBV19 and TRBJ1-2; D remains unclear. Germline lookup yields CDR1 LNHDA and CDR2 SQIVND (reference sequence). The CDR3 has 11 residues. V was cut by 5 bases and J by 3 bases, with 4 bases left in between. CDR3 loop: CASSHDYGYTF. CDR3 nucleotide sequence: TGTGCCAGTAGTCACGACTATGGCTACACCTTC.

Many counts were recorded for this clonotype. V is TRBV3-1 and J is TRBJ2-1; 8 bases agree with TRBD1. V was pared by 1 base and J by 6 bases, with 8 bases of the junction left unmatched. This CDR3 region has 16 residues. The germline gives CDR1 LGHDT, CDR2 YNNKEL (reference sequence). In DNA, the CDR3 is TGTGCCAGCAGCCAAGGCGCGGACAGGGTCAGCAATGAGCAGTTCTTC. This sequence encodes CASSQGADRVSNEQFF.

In its sample, this clonotype was seen many times. The chain is built from TRBV28 and TRBJ2-7; D ambiguous. The CDR3 contains 13 residues. Trimming stripped 5 bases from V and 4 bases from J, with 12 bases between. In germline, CDR1 is MDHEN, CDR2 SYDVKM. CDR3 sequence reads: CASSTLGSYEQYF. The CDR3 DNA sequence: TGTGCCAGCAGTACCCTTGGATCGTACGAGCAGTACTTC.

The genes are TRBV27 and TRBJ2-7; TRBD2 agrees at 9 bases. The CDR3 has 16 amino acids. With V trimmed by 6 bases and J by 5 bases, 14 bases remained unmatched. Per germline, CDR1 MNHEY and CDR2 SMNVEV (reference sequence). The CDR3 is CASSHPSSGRFDEQYF. The CDR3 DNA follows: TGTGCCAGCAGCCACCCTAGTAGCGGGAGATTCGACGAGCAGTACTTC.

The chain couples TRBV14 to TRBJ2-1; TRBD2 aligns across 14 bases. Germline CDR1 and CDR2: SGHDN and FVKESK. V shed 0 bases and J 8 bases; nucleotides not matched to a gene: 6. The CDR3 has 17 residues. CDR3 residues: CASSQDFGGLAGDEQFF. CDR3 DNA sequence: TGTGCCAGCAGCCAAGATTTTGGGGGACTAGCGGGAGATGAGCAGTTCTTC.

The rearrangement links TRBV5-1 to TRBJ2-2; 11 bases fit TRBD2. CDR3 length equals 16 residues. Germline V gene lookup returns CDR1 SGHRS and CDR2 YFSETQ. V was clipped by 5 bases and J by 6 bases; unmatched bases: 9. Written as DNA, the CDR3 is TGCGCCAGCAGAAAAACTAGCGGGAGTCAGTCCGGGGAGCTGTTTTTT. Amino acids: CASRKTSGSQSGELFF.

The rearrangement joins TRBV20-1 to TRBJ2-1; TRBD2 matches 7 bases. The germline V gene encodes CDR1 DFQATT and CDR2 SNEGSKA (reference sequence). This CDR3 is 13 amino acids long. Trimming took 7 bases from V and 0 from J; bases not matched to a gene: 3. This chain's CDR3 is CSGEGSSYNEQFF. The CDR3 DNA reads as TGCAGTGGGGAGGGGAGCTCCTACAATGAGCAGTTCTTC.

This clonotype was seen ten or more times. V is TRBV28 and J is TRBJ2-1, with 7 nucleotides matching TRBD1. CDR1 and CDR2 from the germline V gene are MDHEN and SYDVKM. CDR3 length equals 15 residues. V shed 6 bases, J shed 1 base, and the junction held 6 bases outside the gene matches. The CDR3 region has the DNA TGTGCCAGCAGCCTGGGACAGAGATCCTACAATGAGCAGTTCTTC. It is translated as CASSLGQRSYNEQFF.

The chain is built from TRBV7-2 and TRBJ1-2; D is uncertain. Germline CDR1 SGHTA, CDR2 FQGNSA. The V end lost 7 bases, the J end lost 1 base, and 13 bases lay between the germline ends. The CDR3 length is 14 residues. CDR3: CASTDTASNYGYTF. CDR3 in DNA: TGTGCCAGCACTGATACAGCGAGTAACTATGGCTACACCTTC.

The rearrangement links TRBV24-1 to TRBJ2-3, with 10 bases lining up with TRBD2. After removal of 7 bases from V and 2 bases from J, the junction contained 5 bases not matched to a gene. The germline gives CDR1 KGHDR, CDR2 SFDVKD. CDR3 length equals 15 residues. The DNA for the CDR3 is TGTGCCACCAGGCCCAGCGGGGGGGCCACAGATACGCAGTATTTT. Residues: CATRPSGGATDTQYF.

This chain links TRBV11-2 with TRBJ1-2; D is ambiguous. Germline V gene lookup returns CDR1 SGHAT and CDR2 FQNNGV. V was clipped by 5 bases and J by 4 bases, with 17 bases between them. The CDR3 is 15 amino acids. The CDR3 protein is CASSNHREPSYGYTF. As DNA, the CDR3 is TGTGCCAGCAGCAACCACAGAGAGCCCTCCTATGGCTACACCTTC.

This clonotype came up many times. The chain recombines TRBV30 with TRBJ2-3; a weak D match, TRBD1 (5 bases). Deletions cut 0 bases from V and 5 bases from J, with 12 bases between. This CDR3 is 14 amino acids long. The germline V gene has CDR1 GTSNPN and CDR2 SVGIG (reference sequence). CDR3 protein: CAWSVGLVLDTQYF. The DNA for the CDR3 is TGTGCCTGGAGTGTGGGGCTAGTCTTAGATACGCAGTATTTT.

This clonotype was counted only a few times. The chain is built from TRBV5-6 and TRBJ2-4; tentatively, D is TRBD1 (8 bases). This CDR3 is built from 14 residues. Looked up from germline, CDR1 is SGHDT and CDR2 is YYEEEE. The V gene lost 4 bases and the J gene lost 6 bases, with 14 bases spanning the gap. This CDR3 reads CASSETGGGNIQYF. CDR3 nucleotide sequence: TGTGCCAGCAGCGAAACAGGGGGGGGAAACATTCAGTACTTC.

The count of this clonotype is one. The rearrangement uses TRBV30 and TRBJ1-5; D gene unclear. The CDR3 extends over 17 amino acids. The V and J ends lost 0 bases and 0 bases respectively, with 15 bases between them. CDR1 GTSNPN and CDR2 SVGIG come from the germline V gene (reference sequence). The CDR3 DNA is TGTGCCTGGAGTGTAGGAGGGCGTTGGATTAGCAATCAGCCCCAGCATTTT. Encoded protein: CAWSVGGRWISNQPQHF.

The rearrangement uses TRBV5-1 and TRBJ2-7, with 9 bases identical to TRBD1. V was pared by 3 bases and J by 5 bases, with 9 bases of the junction left unmatched. Germline V lookup: CDR1 SGHRS, CDR2 YFSETQ. This CDR3 has 15 residues. The CDR3 reads CASSWPTGGGDEQYF. The CDR3 nucleotides read TGCGCCAGCAGCTGGCCGACAGGGGGGGGAGACGAGCAGTACTTC.

This clonotype was seen a handful of times. The chain employs TRBV20-1 and TRBJ1-1; D not certain. Germline-derived CDR1 and CDR2 are DFQATT and SNEGSKA (reference sequence). The V gene lost 3 bases and the J gene lost 1 base, with 6 bases spanning the gap. The CDR3 runs 12 residues. The CDR3: CSASNRNTEAFF. Written as DNA, the CDR3 is TGCAGTGCTAGTAACAGGAACACTGAAGCTTTCTTT.

The table lists this clonotype with many counts. The chain uses TRBV20-1 and TRBJ2-7; D remains unclear. The CDR3 covers 14 residues. The V and J ends lost 8 bases and 2 bases respectively, with 19 bases between them. The germline V gene encodes CDR1 DFQATT and CDR2 SNEGSKA (reference sequence). The CDR3 DNA is TGCAGTCAAACCCTGAGGCGTCAGGCCTACGAGCAGTACTTC. Translation gives CSQTLRRQAYEQYF.

This chain joins TRBV30 and TRBJ2-1, with 7 bases that match TRBD2. The germline V gene has CDR1 GTSNPN and CDR2 SVGIG (reference sequence). J was trimmed by 4 bases and V by 5 bases; bases with no gene match: 5. The CDR3 length is 13 residues. CDR3 sequence: CAWLGRMYNEQFF. CDR3 nucleotide sequence: TGTGCCTGGCTCGGGAGGATGTACAATGAGCAGTTCTTC. Using reference TRBV30 and TRBJ2-1 for the parts outside the CDR3, the full variable domain is SQTIHQWPATLVQPVGSPLSLECTVEGTSNPNLYWYRQAAGRGLQLLFYSVGIGQISSEVPQNLSASRPQDRQFILSSKKLLLSDSGFYLCAWLGRMYNEQFFGPGTRLTVL.

In this sample, this clonotype turned up many times. The rearrangement links TRBV11-2 to TRBJ1-5; D is possibly TRBD1 (5 bases). The CDR3 spans 11 residues. V lost 0 bases and J 14 bases, leaving 8 bases between the germline ends. Germline V CDR1 and CDR2: SGHAT, FQNNGV. The CDR3 reads CASSLDRDEHF. The CDR3 DNA sequence: TGTGCCAGCAGCTTAGACAGGGATGAGCATTTT.

This clonotype came up a few times. The chain recombines TRBV20-1 with TRBJ2-6; no reliable D call. Trimming removed 5 bases at V and 2 bases at J, with 10 bases between. Germline V gene lookup returns CDR1 DFQATT and CDR2 SNEGSKA (reference sequence). The CDR3 is 14 amino acids. DNA for the CDR3: TGCAGTGCTCGAACCGAGACTGGGGCCAACGTCCTGACTTTC. Its translation is CSARTETGANVLTF.

This clonotype was recorded a few times. The chain joins TRBV7-3 to TRBJ2-5; 12 nucleotides agree with TRBD1. The CDR3 is 15 amino acids. Looked up from germline, CDR1 is SGHTA and CDR2 is FQGTGA. V gave up 4 bases and J gave up 5 bases; unmatched junction bases: 5. The CDR3 spells CASSSGTGGVETQYF. CDR3 sequence (DNA): TGTGCCAGCAGCTCAGGGACAGGGGGCGTGGAGACCCAGTACTTC.

This clonotype was found many times. V usage is TRBV20-1 and J usage is TRBJ2-3; 8 positions agree with TRBD1. The trim removed 5 bases at V and 2 bases at J, leaving 12 bases unmatched. CDR3 size: 16 residues. Germline V lookup: CDR1 DFQATT, CDR2 SNEGSKA (reference sequence). The chain's CDR3 is CSAPTDWTGFTDTQYF. Written as DNA, the CDR3 is TGCAGTGCTCCCACCGACTGGACAGGGTTCACAGATACGCAGTATTTT.

The sample holds many counts of this clonotype. The J gene is TRBJ2-5, the V gene TRBV6-1; TRBD2 aligns across 7 bases. The CDR3 runs to 13 residues. J was trimmed by 5 bases and V by 10 bases; bases with no gene match: 10. CDR1 is MNHNS and CDR2 is SASEGT in the germline V gene. CDR3 bases: TGTGCCACAGGCGCTAGCGGTTGGGAGACCCAGTACTTC. This translates into CATGASGWETQYF.

This clonotype appeared a few times. The chain employs TRBV4-1 and TRBJ2-1; D not certain. This CDR3 is built from 14 residues. CDR1 and CDR2 (germline): MGHRA, YSYEKL. The germline V and J ends were trimmed by 1 base and 9 bases, with 13 bases remaining between them. The CDR3 sequence: CASSQGARAPEQFF. The CDR3, as DNA: TGCGCCAGCAGCCAAGGCGCCCGGGCCCCTGAGCAGTTCTTC.

The chain combines TRBV28 with TRBJ2-1, with 10 bases identical to TRBD1. J lost 5 bases, V lost 6 bases, and 7 bases had no gene match. CDR3 length: 15 amino acids. CDR1 MDHEN and CDR2 SYDVKM come from the germline V gene. The CDR3 region has the DNA TGTGCCAGCAGCGTCCGGGACAGGGGAGACAATGAGCAGTTCTTC. This sequence encodes CASSVRDRGDNEQFF.

The sample holds many counts of this clonotype. The chain uses TRBV27 and TRBJ1-1; D is perhaps TRBD1 (5 bases). The CDR3 runs to 15 residues. Trimming stripped 6 bases from V and 7 bases from J, with 21 bases between. Germline CDR1 reads MNHEY; CDR2 reads SMNVEV (reference sequence). The CDR3 sequence is CASRLSGTVSHEAFF. In DNA, the CDR3 is TGTGCCAGCAGATTGAGTGGGACGGTAAGCCATGAAGCTTTCTTT.

This clonotype was found a few times. The chain has TRBV4-2 and TRBJ1-6; maybe TRBD1 (5 bases). Trimming took 3 bases from V and 7 from J, leaving 16 bases between them. Germline V gene data show CDR1 as LGHNA and CDR2 as YNFKEQ. There are 16 residues in the CDR3. The CDR3 bases are TGTGCCAGCAGCCACGAAATCGGGGCACAAAATTCACCCCTCCACTTT. This gives the protein CASSHEIGAQNSPLHF.

In this sample, this clonotype turned up a few times. The gene calls are TRBV30 and TRBJ2-1; D possibly corresponds to TRBD1 (5 bases). The germline CDR1 and CDR2 sequences are GTSNPN and SVGIG (reference sequence). The CDR3 runs 13 residues. V lost 5 bases and J 6 bases, leaving 14 bases between the germline ends. This CDR3 is CAWSRQTTNEQFF. CDR3 in DNA: TGTGCCTGGTCGCGACAGACGACCAATGAGCAGTTCTTC.